This T cell receptor (beta chain) comes out of a study of technical replicates of blood from a handful of donors. Sequencing used immunoSEQ multiplex PCR; TCRdb keeps in-frame clones, though not all of them. The table includes tens of thousands of clones, 90% to 95% detected once. The germline V gene has CDR1 MNHNS and CDR2 SASEGT. The CDR3 is made up of 12 amino acids. V shed 9 bases and J shed 3 bases, with 11 bases lying between them. Specimen: T cells isolated from PBMCs. The chain uses TRBV6-1 and TRBJ2-5, with a tentative D call TRBD1 (5 bases). This receptor was obtained from a human donor in good health. The CDR3 DNA reads TGTGCCAGTACAGGACCCGAAGAGACCCAGTACTTC. Encoded protein: CASTGPEETQYF.